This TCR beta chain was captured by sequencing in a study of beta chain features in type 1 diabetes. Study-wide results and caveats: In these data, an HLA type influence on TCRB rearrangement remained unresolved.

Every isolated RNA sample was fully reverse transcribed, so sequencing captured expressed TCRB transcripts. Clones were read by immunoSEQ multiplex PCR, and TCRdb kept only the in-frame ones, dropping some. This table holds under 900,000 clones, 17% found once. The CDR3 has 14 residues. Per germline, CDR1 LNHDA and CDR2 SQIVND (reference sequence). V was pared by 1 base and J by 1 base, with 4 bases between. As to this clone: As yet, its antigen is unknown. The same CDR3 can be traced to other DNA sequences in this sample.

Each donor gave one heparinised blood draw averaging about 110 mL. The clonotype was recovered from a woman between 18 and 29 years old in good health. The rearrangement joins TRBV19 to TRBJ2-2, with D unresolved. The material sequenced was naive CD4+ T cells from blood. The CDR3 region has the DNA TGTGCCAGTAGTATAGGACAGAACACCGGGGAGCTGTTTTTT. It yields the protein CASSIGQNTGELFF.